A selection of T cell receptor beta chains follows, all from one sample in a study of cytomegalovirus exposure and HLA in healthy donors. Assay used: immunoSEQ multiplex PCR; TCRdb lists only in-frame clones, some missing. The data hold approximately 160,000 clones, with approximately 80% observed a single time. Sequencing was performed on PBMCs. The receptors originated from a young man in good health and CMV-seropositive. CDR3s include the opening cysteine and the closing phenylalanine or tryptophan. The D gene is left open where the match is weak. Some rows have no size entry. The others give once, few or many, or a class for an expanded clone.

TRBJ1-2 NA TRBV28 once TGTGCCAGCAGTGAACCAGGGATTTCGAACTATGGCTACACCTTC CASSEPGISNYGYTF
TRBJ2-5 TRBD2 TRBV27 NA TGTGCCAGCAGAACAAGCGGGAGGGCCGGGGAGACCCAGTACTTC CASRTSGRAGETQYF
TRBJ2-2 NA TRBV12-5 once TGTGCTAGTGGGACGGGAGTTACGATGGCCGGGGAGCTGTTTTTT CASGTGVTMAGELFF
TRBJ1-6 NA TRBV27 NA TGTGCCAGCACCTCGGGTCTTTCACCCCTCCACTTT CASTSGLSPLHF
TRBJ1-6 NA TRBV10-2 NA TGCGCCAGCAGTCAGAATTCACCCCTCCACTTT CASSQNSPLHF
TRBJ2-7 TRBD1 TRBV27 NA TGTGCCAGTTCCGGGACAGGGATTAAAGAGCAGTACTTC CASSGTGIKEQYF
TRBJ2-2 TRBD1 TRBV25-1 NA TGTGCCAGCAGTGGAAGGAGGCAGGGGGTTAACACCGGGGAGCTGTTTTTT CASSGRRQGVNTGELFF
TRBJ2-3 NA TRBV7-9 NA TGTGCCAGCAGGGACGGGGGTGCAGATACGCAGTATTTT CASRDGGADTQYF
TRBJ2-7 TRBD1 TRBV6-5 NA TGTGCCAGCAGTTCACAGGGGCCCAAGGGAGAGCAGTACTTC CASSSQGPKGEQYF
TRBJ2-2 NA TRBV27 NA TGTGCCAGCAGTCCTTTCGGCGCGGGCCTAGCCGGGGAGCTGTTTTTT CASSPFGAGLAGELFF
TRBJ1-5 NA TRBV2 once TGTGCCAGCAGTGATTTCGGGGTTGCCAATCAGCCCCAGCATTTT CASSDFGVANQPQHF
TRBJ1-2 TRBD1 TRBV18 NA TGTGCCAGCTCACCGAGACTACAGGGGGACTATGGCTACACCTTC CASSPRLQGDYGYTF
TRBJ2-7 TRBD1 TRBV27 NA TGTGCCAGCAGCAAGGGACAGGGGCGTCCCCCATTGGGCGAGCAGTACTTC CASSKGQGRPPLGEQYF
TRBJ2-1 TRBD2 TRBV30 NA TGTGCCTTATTCCGTAGGGACCTAGCGGGGGGGCCACGCAATGAGCAGTTCTTC CALFRRDLAGGPRNEQFF
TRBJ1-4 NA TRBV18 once TGTGCCAGCTCACGACAAGAGGGAAAACTGCTTTTT CASSRQEGKLLF
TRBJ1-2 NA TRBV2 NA TGTGCCAGCATGGTTAGGCAGGGGAACTATGGCTACACCTTC CASMVRQGNYGYTF
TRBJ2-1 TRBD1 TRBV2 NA TGTGCCAGCAGTGAAGGACAGGGGGCAGGCGTCGGGTTCTTC CASSEGQGAGVGFF
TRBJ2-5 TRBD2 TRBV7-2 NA TGTGCCAGCAGCCCGAATAGCGGGAGCGGGGAGACCCAGTACTTC CASSPNSGSGETQYF
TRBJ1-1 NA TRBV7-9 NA TGTGCCAGCAGCAAAGCAGGGCACACTGAAGCTTTCTTT CASSKAGHTEAFF
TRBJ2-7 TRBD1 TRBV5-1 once TGCGCCAGCAGCGACAGGGAAAGCTACGAGCAGTACTTC CASSDRESYEQYF
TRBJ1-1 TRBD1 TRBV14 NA TGTGCCAGCAGCCAACCGGACAGGGCGAACACTGAAGCTTTCTTT CASSQPDRANTEAFF
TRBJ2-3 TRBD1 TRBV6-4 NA TGTGCCAGCAGTGCCGGACAGGGGGCCTACACAGATACGCAGTATTTT CASSAGQGAYTDTQYF
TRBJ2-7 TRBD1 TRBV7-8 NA TGTGCCAGCAGCCAGTCCGGGACAGAGGCCGAGCAGTACTTC CASSQSGTEAEQYF
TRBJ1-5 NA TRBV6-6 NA TGTGCCAGCAGTTACTCGACAGCCGATCAGCCCCAGCATTTT CASSYSTADQPQHF
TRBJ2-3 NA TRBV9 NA TGTGCCAGCAGCTTTCTCGGGTCAGATACGCAGTATTTT CASSFLGSDTQYF
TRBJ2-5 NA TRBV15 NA TGTGCCACCAGCAGAGATATCGGGTACCAAGAGACCCAGTACTTC CATSRDIGYQETQYF
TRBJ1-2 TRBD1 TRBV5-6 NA TGTGCCAGCAGGTACAGGGGCTACGAAGTCTATGGCTACACCTTC CASRYRGYEVYGYTF
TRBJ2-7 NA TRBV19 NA TGTGCCAGTAGTTCTCGGGGTGTCGAGGGAGGAGAGCAGTACTTC CASSSRGVEGGEQYF
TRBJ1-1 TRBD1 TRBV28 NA TGTGCCAGCATCAAAGGGACAGTTAACACTGAAGCTTTCTTT CASIKGTVNTEAFF
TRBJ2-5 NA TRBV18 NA TGTGCCAGCTCAAACTACACAGGGCAGGAGACCCAGTACTTC CASSNYTGQETQYF
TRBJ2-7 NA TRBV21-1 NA TGTGCCAGCAGCAAAGTAATAGCGGTCTCCTACGAGCAGTACTTC CASSKVIAVSYEQYF
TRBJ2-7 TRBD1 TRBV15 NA TGTGCCACCAGCAGAGCCCGCGGGACAGGGGATTCCTACGAGCAGTACTTC CATSRARGTGDSYEQYF
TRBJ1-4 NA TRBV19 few TGTGCCAGTAGTAGAGCTACTAATGAAAAACTGTTTTTT CASSRATNEKLFF
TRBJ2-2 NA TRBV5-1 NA TGCGCCAGCAGCTTGTTACCGGGGGTAAACACCGGGGAGCTGTTTTTT CASSLLPGVNTGELFF